One and the same sample provided the 14 T cell receptor beta chains below, sequenced in a study of T-cell memory formation after mild COVID-19. TCRdb ran MiXCR on the 5' RACE reads and lists one entry per CDR3 protein. The sample lists about 210,000 distinct CDR3 sequences; around 30% were seen once. Material: PBMCs or a T cell subset sorted from them (not recorded which). All receptors derive from an adult woman who had mild COVID-19 (a few samples of this study predate the infection). Cell type and time point are not known.

The chain is built from TRBV5-5 and TRBJ2-7, with D perhaps TRBD2 (5 bases). V gave up 3 bases and J gave up 2 bases, with 12 bases separating them. Per the germline V gene, CDR1 is SGHKS and CDR2 is YYEKEE (reference sequence). The CDR3 runs 14 residues. The CDR3 sequence is CASSWRTDAYEQYF. Written as DNA, the CDR3 is TGTGCCAGCAGCTGGAGGACGGACGCCTACGAGCAGTACTTC. Variable domain in full (rest from reference TRBV5-5 and TRBJ2-7): DAGVTQSPTHLIKTRGQQVTLRCSPISGHKSVSWYQQVLGQGPQFIFQYYEKEERGRGNFPDRFSARQFPNYSSELNVNALLLGDSALYLCASSWRTDAYEQYFGPGTRLTVT.

The rearrangement uses TRBV7-3 and TRBJ1-1; D not certain. Germline lookup yields CDR1 SGHTA and CDR2 FQGTGA. CDR3 length: 15 amino acids. V shed 2 bases and J shed 3 bases, with 13 bases lying between them. As DNA, the CDR3 is TGTGCCAGCAGCTTAGGCGAGGGCCGGGACACTGAAGCTTTCTTT. Its translation: CASSLGEGRDTEAFF.

This clonotype was observed a few times. Written as DNA, the CDR3 is TGTGCCAGCAGCCAAAGAGAACAGGGATACGGAAACATTCAGTACTTC. This codes for CASSQREQGYGNIQYF. The genes are TRBV14 and TRBJ2-4; perhaps TRBD1 as D (6 bases). With 2 bases removed from V and 6 bases from J, the gap between germline ends came to 17 bases. CDR3 length equals 16 residues. From germline, CDR1 is SGHDN and CDR2 FVKESK.

The chain links TRBV6-6 to TRBJ1-6; D gene uncertain. Germline V gene data show CDR1 as MNHNY and CDR2 as SVGAGI (reference sequence). CDR3 size: 15 residues. V lost 4 bases and J lost 6, with 13 bases in between. CDR3 DNA sequence: TGTGCCAGCAGTTCCGGCGGCCTTCCTAATTCACCCCTCCACTTT. It encodes CASSSGGLPNSPLHF.

This clonotype was counted between two and nine times. J is TRBJ2-5 and V is TRBV7-3; no reliable D call. Trimming took off 4 bases at V and 7 bases at J, with 10 bases between the two ends. This CDR3 comprises 12 residues. Germline values: CDR1 SGHTA, CDR2 FQGTGA. CDR3 residues: CASSSPPGTQYF. CDR3 nucleotide sequence: TGTGCCAGCAGCTCCCCCCCGGGGACCCAGTACTTC. The full variable domain, with the rest looked up from reference TRBV7-3 and TRBJ2-5, is GAGVSQTPSNKVTEKGKYVELRCDPISGHTALYWYRQSLGQGPEFLIYFQGTGAADDSGLPNDRFFAVRPEGSVSTLKIQRTERGDSAVYLCASSSPPGTQYFGPGTRLLVL.

CDR3 DNA: TGCGCCAGCAGCCAAGCGGAGGGGGCTGATGGCTACACCTTC. Translated, it gives CASSQAEGADGYTF. The chain combines TRBV4-1 with TRBJ1-2; 7 bases match TRBD1. This CDR3 comprises 14 residues. V was clipped by 1 base and J by 6 bases; unmatched bases: 5. From germline, CDR1 is MGHRA and CDR2 YSYEKL.

The chain joins TRBV29-1 to TRBJ2-7, with 8 bases fitting TRBD1. CDR3 length: 13 residues. Losses at the gene ends were 5 bases for V and 1 base for J; bases not matched to a gene: 4. Germline V gene data show CDR1 as SQVTM and CDR2 as ANQGSEA. The CDR3 loop is CSVTRQGSYEQYF. The CDR3 DNA reads TGCAGCGTTACTCGACAGGGGTCCTACGAGCAGTACTTC.

This clonotype was detected a few times. The gene calls are TRBV7-9 and TRBJ1-1; no clear D gene. Trimming cost V 7 bases and J 1 base, with 13 bases left between them. This CDR3 region has 14 residues. CDR1 SEHNR and CDR2 FQNEAQ come from the germline V gene (reference sequence). CDR3 nucleotides: TGTGCCAGCACCTTTGGATGGGCGAACACTGAAGCTTTCTTT. This translates into CASTFGWANTEAFF.

This clonotype was seen a handful of times. The chain combines TRBV5-1 with TRBJ2-7, with 9 bases identical to TRBD2. The CDR3 loop spans 16 amino acids. CDR1 and CDR2 (germline): SGHRS, YFSETQ. The V segment lost 6 bases and the J segment 1 base; nucleotides outside the gene matches: 11. The CDR3 nucleotides read TGCGCCAGCACCCTTTCCCCTCTAGCGGGATCCTACGAGCAGTACTTC. Translated, it gives CASTLSPLAGSYEQYF.

This clonotype was seen a few times. This sequence joins TRBV12-3 or TRBV12-4 and TRBJ2-6; D not resolved. The CDR3 has 14 residues. The V and J ends lost 8 bases and 1 base respectively, with 9 bases between them. The CDR3 sequence is CASSWGSGANVLTF. DNA for the CDR3: TGTGCCAGCTCGTGGGGATCTGGGGCCAACGTCCTGACTTTC.

V gene TRBV6-1 combines with J gene TRBJ2-7; perhaps TRBD2 as D (5 bases). Trimming pared 8 bases from V and 4 bases from J, leaving 15 bases between. Germline CDR1 is MNHNS and CDR2 is SASEGT. CDR3 length: 13 residues. CDR3 protein: CASSQELGYEQYF. CDR3 in DNA: TGTGCCAGCTCGCAGGAACTAGGGTACGAGCAGTACTTC.

Turning to this clonotype: Sequence at one end of the junction differs from germline and may be a read error. CDR3 in DNA: TGTGCCGGCAGTTACCCTCGGGGACAGGGGGCGAATTTGGGTGGAGAGACCCAGTACTTC. Translated: CAGSYPRGQGANLGGETQYF. This chain joins TRBV9 and TRBJ2-5, with TRBD1 identical over 12 bases. The CDR3 is 20 residues long. CDR1 is SGDLS and CDR2 is YYNGEE in the germline V gene.

The CDR3 here is CASSLAELEGRFF. For the CDR3, the DNA is TGCGCCAGCAGCTTGGCCGAGCTCGAGGGGCGGTTCTTC. This chain links TRBV5-1 with TRBJ2-1; D possibly uses TRBD1 or TRBD2 (5 bases each). The CDR3 totals 13 residues. The V and J ends lost 0 bases and 15 bases respectively, with 16 bases between them. CDR1 and CDR2 from the germline V gene are SGHRS and YFSETQ.

This chain joins TRBV7-9 and TRBJ1-5; tentative D call: TRBD1 (5 bases). CDR3 length equals 14 residues. Germline-derived CDR1 and CDR2 are SEHNR and FQNEAQ (reference sequence). The ends were cut back, 5 bases at V and 3 bases at J, with 11 bases in the middle. The CDR3 sequence: CASSRDSLNQPQHF. The CDR3 coding sequence is TGTGCCAGCAGCCGAGACAGTCTCAATCAGCCCCAGCATTTT.